This T cell receptor beta chain is drawn from a study of healthy donors' naive CD4 and CD8 T cells. The CDR3 runs to 13 residues. V was cut by 5 bases and J by 6 bases, with 14 bases left in between. CDR1 and CDR2 from the germline V gene are SQVTM and ANQGSEA. TCR libraries were built from approximately 520 ng of total RNA by linear amplification. In TCRdb, the reads were re-called with MiXCR into one record per CDR3 protein. Among about 180,000 distinct CDR3 sequences listed, around three quarters were seen once. For this clonotype: Its antigen remains unknown.

Regarding the study as a whole: Most V and J genes were reportedly biased between naive CD4+ and CD8+ cells.

V usage is TRBV29-1 and J usage is TRBJ2-1; TRBD1 might be the D (6 bases). The clonotype originates from a pool of human donors in good health; the sample pools cells from several healthy donors. The specimen was naive CD4+ and CD8+ T cells sorted from blood, pooled from several donors. CDR3 nucleotides: TGCAGCGTTCGCTGGACAGACTCCAATGAGCAGTTCTTC. Protein product: CSVRWTDSNEQFF.